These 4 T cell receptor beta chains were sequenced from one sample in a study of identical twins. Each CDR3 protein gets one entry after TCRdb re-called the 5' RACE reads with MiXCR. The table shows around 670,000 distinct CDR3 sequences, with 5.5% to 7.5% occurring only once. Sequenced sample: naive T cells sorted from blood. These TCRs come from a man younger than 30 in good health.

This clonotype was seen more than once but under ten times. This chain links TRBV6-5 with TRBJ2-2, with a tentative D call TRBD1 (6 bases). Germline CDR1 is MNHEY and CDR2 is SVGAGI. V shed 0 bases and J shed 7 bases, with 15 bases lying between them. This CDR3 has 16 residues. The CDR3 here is CASSYSGRTASGELFF. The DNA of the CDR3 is TGTGCCAGCAGTTACTCAGGGCGGACAGCTAGCGGGGAGCTGTTTTTT.

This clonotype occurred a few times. CDR3 DNA: TGTGCCAGCAGCGTAGAGGGGGGGGTAGGGGCGAACACTGAAGCTTTCTTT. It codes for CASSVEGGVGANTEAFF. The chain carries TRBV9 and TRBJ1-1, with D perhaps matching TRBD1 (6 bases). The CDR3 is 17 residues long. CDR1 SGDLS and CDR2 YYNGEE come from the germline V gene. Between the trimmed V and J ends, which lost 0 bases and 1 base, there was a span of 16 bases.

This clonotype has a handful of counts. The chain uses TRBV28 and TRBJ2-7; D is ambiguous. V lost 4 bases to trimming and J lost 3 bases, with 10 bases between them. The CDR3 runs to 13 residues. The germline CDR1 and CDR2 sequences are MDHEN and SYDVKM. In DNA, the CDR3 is TGTGCCAGCAGTTCTTCTTGGAGCTACGAGCAGTACTTC. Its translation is CASSSSWSYEQYF.

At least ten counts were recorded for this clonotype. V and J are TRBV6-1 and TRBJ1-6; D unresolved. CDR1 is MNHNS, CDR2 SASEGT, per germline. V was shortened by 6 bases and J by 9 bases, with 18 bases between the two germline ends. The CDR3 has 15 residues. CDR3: CASSLGRMGGSPLHF. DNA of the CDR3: TGTGCCAGCAGCCTCGGTCGAATGGGAGGTTCACCCCTCCACTTT.